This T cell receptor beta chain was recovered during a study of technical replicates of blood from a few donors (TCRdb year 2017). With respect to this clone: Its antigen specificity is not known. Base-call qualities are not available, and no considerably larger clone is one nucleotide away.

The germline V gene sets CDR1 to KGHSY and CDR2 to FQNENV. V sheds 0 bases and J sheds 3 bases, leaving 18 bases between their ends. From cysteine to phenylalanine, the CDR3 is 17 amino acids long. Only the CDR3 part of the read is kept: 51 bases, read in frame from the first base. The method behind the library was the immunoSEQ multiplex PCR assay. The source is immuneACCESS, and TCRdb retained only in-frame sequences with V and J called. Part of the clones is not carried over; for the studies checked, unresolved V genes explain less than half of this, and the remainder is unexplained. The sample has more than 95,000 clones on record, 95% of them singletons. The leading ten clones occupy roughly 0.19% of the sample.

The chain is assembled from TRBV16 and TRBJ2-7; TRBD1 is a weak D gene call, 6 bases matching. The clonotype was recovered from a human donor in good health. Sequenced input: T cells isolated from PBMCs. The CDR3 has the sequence CASSQSAQQGRGYEQYF. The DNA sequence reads TGTGCCAGCAGCCAATCGGCCCAACAGGGCCGGGGCTACGAGCAGTACTTC. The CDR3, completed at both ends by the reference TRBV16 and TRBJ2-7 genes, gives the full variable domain GEEVAQTPKHLVRGEGQKAKLYCAPIKGHSYVFWYQQVLKNEFKFLISFQNENVFDETGMPKERFSAKCLPNSPCSLEIQATKLEDSAVYFCASSQSAQQGRGYEQYFGPGTRLTVT.